Below, 6 T cell receptor beta chains from the same sample are listed, as sequenced in a study of radiotherapy plus CTLA-4 blockade in lung cancer. TCRdb's copy holds only in-frame clones and misses some; the assay was immunoSEQ multiplex PCR. The table records fewer than 40,000 clones, approximately 79% of them present only once. The sequencing here drew on peripheral blood, taken from a patient treated with radiotherapy plus ipilimumab. Receptor source: a human donor with non-small cell lung cancer that progressed on radiotherapy plus ipilimumab.

This clone turned up a few times. This chain uses TRBV11-3 with TRBJ2-3; 11 nucleotides match TRBD2. Unmatched junction bases numbered 3, after V lost 5 bases and J lost 2 bases. CDR1 is SGHNT and CDR2 is YENEEA in the germline V gene. The CDR3 is made up of 15 amino acids. This CDR3 reads CASSPGLAATDTQYF. In DNA form, the CDR3 reads TGTGCCAGCAGCCCGGGACTAGCGGCCACAGATACGCAGTATTTT. The full variable domain, completed using reference TRBV11-3 and TRBJ2-3, is EAGVVQSPRYKIIEKKQPVAFWCNPISGHNTLYWYLQNLGQGPELLIRYENEEAVDDSQLPKDRFSAERLKGVDSTLKIQPAELGDSAVYLCASSPGLAATDTQYFGPGTRLTVL.

This chain connects TRBV7-2 to TRBJ1-3, with TRBD1 matching 7 bases. Germline-derived CDR1 and CDR2 are SGHTA and FQGNSA. CDR3 length: 15 amino acids. Trimming at V came to 1 base and at J to 3 bases, leaving 3 bases not matched to a gene. CDR3 sequence: CASSLETGLGNTIYF. As DNA, the CDR3 is TGTGCCAGCAGCTTAGAGACAGGGCTTGGAAACACCATATATTTT.

This rearrangement joins TRBV7-2 to TRBJ1-1, with no clear D. This CDR3 is built from 11 residues. V dropped 5 bases and J dropped 7 bases, with 8 bases sitting between them. Germline V gene lookup returns CDR1 SGHTA and CDR2 FQGNSA. This chain's CDR3 is CASSRRYEAFF. The CDR3 coding sequence is TGTGCCAGCAGCCGCCGGTATGAAGCTTTCTTT.

The chain links TRBV6-5 to TRBJ1-5; D may be TRBD1 (5 bases). Germline CDR1 and CDR2: MNHEY and SVGAGI. The V end was cut by 8 bases, the J end by 2 bases, with 16 bases between. The CDR3 covers 15 residues. CDR3 DNA: TGTGCCAGCGGGGATGGGGGGGGAGGCAATCAGCCCCAGCATTTT. It yields the protein CASGDGGGGNQPQHF.

This clone was counted a single time. The genes are TRBV2 and TRBJ2-3; D is possibly TRBD2 (6 bases). Looked up from germline, CDR1 is SNHLY and CDR2 is FYNNEI. This CDR3 comprises 15 residues. V dropped 3 bases and J dropped 1 base, with 11 bases sitting between them. CDR3 region: CASSDLRGRTDTQYF. The CDR3 bases are TGTGCCAGCAGTGATTTGCGGGGTCGCACAGATACGCAGTATTTT.

V gene TRBV29-1 combines with J gene TRBJ1-2, with D unclear. Trimming took off 1 base at V and 7 bases at J, with 10 bases between the two ends. Germline V gene data show CDR1 as SQVTM and CDR2 as ANQGSEA. The CDR3 covers 12 residues. The CDR3 DNA reads as TGCAGCGTTGAAGTCCAAGCAGGTGGCTACACCTTC. Translated, it gives CSVEVQAGGYTF. Full variable domain (outside the CDR3, taken from reference TRBV29-1 and TRBJ1-2): SAVISQKPSRDICQRGTSLTIQCQVDSQVTMMFWYRQQPGQSLTLIATANQGSEATYESGFVIDKFPISRPNLTFSTLTVSNMSPEDSSIYLCSVEVQAGGYTFGSGTRLTVV.